This is a list of T cell receptor beta chains from one sample in a study of T cells in Graves' hyperthyroidism and ophthalmopathy. Using its own MiXCR run on the multiplex PCR reads, TCRdb lists one record per CDR3 protein. The table shows some 690,000 distinct CDR3 sequences, with approximately 15% occurring only once. The sequencing input was blood. The receptors come from a man aged 45-60 years with Graves' hyperthyroidism. Both conserved end residues are part of each CDR3. The D gene is left open where the match is weak. The size field is filled for only some rows; it gives once, few, many or a size class.

clone_size	v_call	d_call	cdr3_length	j_call	cdr3_aa	cdr3_nt
many	TRBV7-9	TRBD2	18	TRBJ2-5	CASSLAISGLAIEETQYF	TGTGCCAGCAGCTTAGCGATTAGCGGGCTTGCCATAGAAGAGACCCAGTACTTC
many	TRBV5-8	TRBD2	15	TRBJ2-5	CASSFTGLDSETQYF	TGTGCCAGCAGCTTTACGGGACTAGATTCTGAGACCCAGTACTTC
-	TRBV27	TRBD2	16	TRBJ2-1	CASSRLAGAPYNEQFF	TGTGCCAGCAGCCGACTAGCGGGAGCCCCCTACAATGAGCAGTTCTTC
once	TRBV4-1	TRBD2	19	TRBJ2-1	CASSQVVPVAGDLYNEQFF	TGCGCCAGCAGCCAAGTGGTGCCAGTAGCGGGAGACCTCTACAATGAGCAGTTCTTC
-	TRBV6-1	-	15	TRBJ1-4	CASSDPGRNNEKLFF	TGTGCCAGCAGCGATCCGGGACGGAATAATGAAAAACTGTTTTTT
-	TRBV7-2	-	12	TRBJ2-1	CASRGLYNEQFF	TGTGCCAGCCGGGGGCTTTACAATGAGCAGTTCTTC
few	TRBV6-2/TRBV6-3	-	12	TRBJ2-7	CASRDFPYEQYF	TGTGCCAGCCGGGACTTTCCCTACGAGCAGTACTTC
few	TRBV24-1	TRBD2	17	TRBJ2-3	CATSDRTSGRSTDTQYF	TGTGCCACCAGTGATCGAACTAGCGGGAGAAGCACAGATACGCAGTATTTT
-	TRBV24-1	-	13	TRBJ1-1	CATSAGGGSEAFF	TGTGCCACCAGTGCTGGGGGGGGATCTGAAGCTTTCTTT
-	TRBV6-4	-	15	TRBJ1-3	CASSARPGPGNTIYF	TGTGCCAGCAGTGCCAGGCCAGGGCCTGGAAACACCATATATTTT
few	TRBV14	TRBD1	15	TRBJ1-1	CASSQNRGMNTEAFF	TGTGCCAGCAGCCAAAACAGGGGCATGAACACTGAAGCTTTCTTT
few	TRBV19	-	15	TRBJ2-7	CASSIGPQGSHEQYF	TGTGCCAGTAGTATCGGCCCACAGGGTTCCCACGAGCAGTACTTC
many	TRBV2	-	12	TRBJ2-1	CASKGGHNEQFF	TGTGCCAGCAAAGGGGGGCACAATGAGCAGTTCTTC
-	TRBV3-1	-	16	TRBJ1-1	CASSLAGLGMNTEAFF	TGTGCCAGCAGCCTAGCTGGACTTGGTATGAACACTGAAGCTTTCTTT
many	TRBV6-2/TRBV6-3	-	14	TRBJ1-6	CASRRGTADSPLHF	TGTGCCAGCAGACGCGGGACGGCGGATTCACCCCTCCACTTT
few	TRBV9	-	15	TRBJ1-4	CASSPADSAYEKLFF	TGTGCCAGCAGCCCTGCGGACAGCGCCTACGAAAAACTGTTTTTT
-	TRBV7-2	-	14	TRBJ2-5	CASSLEGAGETQYF	TGTGCCAGCAGCTTAGAGGGAGCGGGAGAGACCCAGTACTTC
many	TRBV11-2	-	15	TRBJ2-1	CASSLVQGRINEQFF	TGTGCCAGCAGCTTAGTCCAGGGGCGGATCAATGAGCAGTTCTTC
many	TRBV12-3/TRBV12-4	-	10	TRBJ2-3	CASSFEAQYF	TGTGCCAGCAGTTTTGAAGCGCAGTATTTT
few	TRBV10-3	-	11	TRBJ2-1	CAISDLWEQFF	TGTGCCATCAGTGATCTCTGGGAGCAGTTCTTC
-	TRBV24-1	-	13	TRBJ1-2	CATSDWRSQGYTF	TGTGCCACCAGTGATTGGAGAAGTCAAGGCTACACCTTC
many	TRBV6-2/TRBV6-3	-	14	TRBJ1-2	CASSYDSTNYGYTF	TGTGCCAGCAGTTATGACAGTACTAACTATGGCTACACCTTC
many	TRBV20-1	-	13	TRBJ2-3	CSASSGATDTQYF	TGCAGTGCTAGTTCAGGGGCCACAGATACGCAGTATTTT
many	TRBV2	-	15	TRBJ2-3	CASSGVAGSPDTQYF	TGTGCCAGCAGTGGAGTAGCAGGGAGCCCAGATACGCAGTATTTT
few	TRBV5-5	TRBD2	19	TRBJ2-4	CAPPGGLAGGGVTKNIQYF	TGTGCCCCCCCCGGAGGGCTAGCGGGAGGTGGTGTAACCAAAAACATTCAGTACTTC
many	TRBV7-8	TRBD2	15	TRBJ2-7	CASSRGLAGIYEQYF	TGTGCCAGCAGCCGAGGACTAGCGGGAATTTACGAGCAGTACTTC
few	TRBV28	-	14	TRBJ1-3	CASNWGNSGNTIYF	TGTGCCAGCAACTGGGGCAACTCTGGAAACACCATATATTTT
few	TRBV14	-	16	TRBJ1-2	CASSQTLQGPNYGYTF	TGTGCCAGCAGCCAAACTTTGCAGGGACCTAACTATGGCTACACCTTC
-	TRBV19	-	13	TRBJ1-2	CASSPDTLSGYTF	TGTGCCAGTAGTCCTGACACGTTAAGTGGCTACACCTTC
-	TRBV12-3/TRBV12-4	-	15	TRBJ1-5	CASTNTGLGNQPQHF	TGTGCCAGCACCAATACAGGGTTGGGCAATCAGCCCCAGCATTTT
-	TRBV5-1	-	15	TRBJ1-5	CASSLGPPSNQPQHF	TGCGCCAGCAGCTTGGGACCGCCTAGCAATCAGCCCCAGCATTTT
few	TRBV7-2	-	12	TRBJ1-4	CASSLESRKLFF	TGTGCCAGCAGCTTAGAATCCAGAAAACTGTTTTTT
-	TRBV20-1	-	13	TRBJ2-5	CSARKDTQETQYF	TGCAGTGCTCGGAAGGACACCCAAGAGACCCAGTACTTC
few	TRBV25-1	-	14	TRBJ1-5	CASSERGYNQPQHF	TGTGCCAGCAGTGAAAGGGGGTACAATCAGCCCCAGCATTTT
many	TRBV2	-	15	TRBJ2-5	CASQGEGLKQETQYF	TGTGCCTCCCAGGGTGAGGGGCTAAAACAAGAGACCCAGTACTTC
few	TRBV6-1	TRBD2	15	TRBJ2-7	CASRAASGSSYEQYF	TGTGCCAGCAGAGCCGCTAGCGGGAGCTCCTACGAGCAGTACTTC
many	TRBV28	TRBD1	15	TRBJ1-2	CASSSPHRGAYGYTF	TGTGCCAGCAGTTCGCCACACAGGGGCGCTTATGGCTACACCTTC
few	TRBV6-1	-	16	TRBJ2-2	CASSEVLPANTGELFF	TGTGCCAGCAGTGAAGTGCTACCCGCGAACACCGGGGAGCTGTTTTTT
few	TRBV19	-	16	TRBJ1-5	CASSRRDTDSNQPQHF	TGTGCCAGTAGTAGACGGGACACTGATAGCAATCAGCCCCAGCATTTT
few	TRBV7-2	TRBD1	16	TRBJ2-2	CASSLGYRGYGGELFF	TGTGCCAGCAGCTTAGGGTACAGGGGTTATGGCGGGGAGCTGTTTTTT
few	TRBV25-1	-	14	TRBJ1-1	CASRLGPKNTEAFF	TGTGCCAGCAGGTTGGGACCGAAGAACACTGAAGCTTTCTTT
few	TRBV5-5	-	14	TRBJ1-4	CASSLRTDNEKLFF	TGTGCCAGCAGCTTGCGGACAGATAATGAAAAACTGTTTTTT
few	TRBV7-6	TRBD2	19	TRBJ2-7	CASSPLVRASTSATYEQYF	TGTGCCAGCAGCCCCCTGGTGAGGGCGAGTACTAGCGCAACCTACGAGCAGTACTTC
many	TRBV2	-	12	TRBJ1-2	CASRPETDGYTF	TGTGCCAGCAGGCCCGAGACGGATGGCTACACCTTC
-	TRBV7-2	-	17	TRBJ2-3	CASSLNPAGPLTDTQYF	TGTGCCAGCAGCTTAAACCCAGCCGGGCCGCTCACAGATACGCAGTATTTT
-	TRBV24-1	TRBD1	15	TRBJ2-1	CATSGATGAHNEQFF	TGTGCCACCTCTGGAGCGACAGGGGCGCACAATGAGCAGTTCTTC